One and the same sample provided the 27 T cell receptor beta chains below, sequenced in a study of identical twins. From the 5' RACE reads, TCRdb called clonotypes with MiXCR, one entry per CDR3 protein. The table shows over 550,000 distinct CDR3 sequences, with around 7.5% occurring only once. The sample also formed part of further work on yellow fever vaccine responses in identical twins.

The specimen sequenced was PBMCs. The receptors stem from a woman between 18 and 29 years old in good health.

This chain connects TRBV7-3 to TRBJ2-3; D is ambiguous. The CDR3 contains 14 residues. Germline assignment: CDR1 SGHTA and CDR2 FQGTGA. The V end was cut by 5 bases, the J end by 3 bases, with 12 bases between. The DNA for the CDR3 is TGTGCCAGCAGCCACACGGGCCGTACAGATACGCAGTATTTT. Translated, it gives CASSHTGRTDTQYF.

This clonotype appeared a few times. This chain connects TRBV29-1 to TRBJ2-1, with a weak D call TRBD2 (5 bases). CDR1 and CDR2 from the germline V gene are SQVTM and ANQGSEA. The length of the CDR3 is 15 residues. Deletions cut 3 bases from V and 5 bases from J, with 17 bases between. CDR3 region: CSVDGVAIPHNEQFF. CDR3 in DNA: TGCAGCGTTGATGGCGTAGCGATTCCCCACAATGAGCAGTTCTTC.

The chain uses TRBV10-3 and TRBJ1-2; D is uncertain. Germline V gene data show CDR1 as ENHRY and CDR2 as SYGVKD. V was clipped by 0 bases and J by 2 bases, with 16 bases between them. The CDR3 totals 17 residues. The chain's CDR3 is CAISESAGRAANYGYTF. As DNA, the CDR3 is TGTGCCATCAGTGAGTCCGCCGGACGTGCGGCGAACTATGGCTACACCTTC.

This chain joins TRBV3-1 and TRBJ1-5; D not resolved. The CDR3 has 15 amino acids. CDR1 LGHDT and CDR2 YNNKEL come from the germline V gene (reference sequence). V was clipped by 1 base and J by 2 bases, with 9 bases between them. The CDR3 region is CASSQAGEGNQPQHF. DNA of the CDR3: TGTGCCAGCAGCCAAGCTGGGGAGGGCAATCAGCCCCAGCATTTT.

Only a few counts were recorded for this clonotype. The chain recombines TRBV20-1 with TRBJ2-7; D possibly corresponds to TRBD1 (6 bases). Germline V gives CDR1 DFQATT, CDR2 SNEGSKA (reference sequence). V lost 5 bases to trimming and J lost 7 bases, with 12 bases between them. The CDR3 contains 11 residues. CDR3 nucleotides: TGCAGTGCTCTCGTTCAGGGGGAGCAGTACGTC. Protein product: CSALVQGEQYV.

CDR3 sequence reads: CASSESGAGGELFF. In DNA form, the CDR3 reads TGTGCCAGCAGTGAATCGGGCGCGGGCGGGGAGCTGTTTTTT. The chain is built from TRBV25-1 and TRBJ2-2; perhaps TRBD2 as D (5 bases). Trimming cost V 1 base and J 7 bases, with 10 bases left between them. This CDR3 has 14 residues. Looked up from germline, CDR1 is MGHDK and CDR2 is SYGVNS.

The V and J genes are TRBV7-6 and TRBJ2-1; unclear D gene. Trimming removed 5 bases from V and 4 bases from J, with 18 bases in between. CDR1 and CDR2 from the germline V gene are SGHVS and FNYEAQ. This CDR3 is built from 16 residues. Written as DNA, the CDR3 is TGTGCCAGCAGCACCAGTGGTGGGATCGGGTACAATGAGCAGTTCTTC. It is translated as CASSTSGGIGYNEQFF.

The rearrangement joins TRBV11-2 to TRBJ1-2, with TRBD1 identical over 8 bases. Germline values: CDR1 SGHAT, CDR2 FQNNGV. V trimming: 4 bases; J trimming: 4 bases; junction bases outside the gene matches: 5. The CDR3 length is 14 residues. The CDR3 nucleotides read TGTGCCAGCAGCTCGTTCACAGGGGGCTATGGCTACACCTTC. It translates to CASSSFTGGYGYTF.

Here the CDR3 DNA reads TGTGCCAGCAGCCCCGGGACAGGGTGGGATGAGCAGTACGTC. This translates into CASSPGTGWDEQYV. The chain carries TRBV6-1 and TRBJ2-7; 9 bases map to TRBD1. Germline V gene lookup returns CDR1 MNHNS and CDR2 SASEGT. The length of the CDR3 is 14 residues. V trimming: 6 bases; J trimming: 7 bases; junction bases outside the gene matches: 10.

This clonotype was observed a few times. The CDR3 spells CASSQGQGADGYTF. Here the CDR3 DNA reads TGTGCCAGCAGCCAAGGACAGGGGGCGGATGGCTACACCTTC. V is TRBV3-1 and J is TRBJ1-2, with 10 positions matching TRBD1. In germline, CDR1 is LGHDT, CDR2 YNNKEL (reference sequence). This CDR3 comprises 14 residues. V was pared by 1 base and J by 6 bases, with 2 bases of the junction left unmatched.

This clonotype was counted only a few times. The gene calls are TRBV3-1 and TRBJ1-1; the D gene is possibly TRBD1 (5 bases). The CDR3 is made up of 17 amino acids. Germline V gives CDR1 LGHDT, CDR2 YNNKEL (reference sequence). V lost 4 bases, J lost 5 bases, and 23 bases lay in between. DNA for the CDR3: TGTGCCAGCAGCCTCAAAACGATGCGGGGGGTTCGTACTGAAGCTTTCTTT. This encodes CASSLKTMRGVRTEAFF.

The table lists this clonotype with many counts. The chain joins TRBV5-1 to TRBJ2-3; D tentatively fits TRBD1 or TRBD2 (5 bases each). This CDR3 contains 15 residues. Trimming shortened V by 5 bases and J by 11 bases, and 24 bases separated the two germline ends. Germline V gene data show CDR1 as SGHRS and CDR2 as YFSETQ. The CDR3 here is CASRDQRTGGYQQYF. As DNA, the CDR3 is TGCGCCAGCAGGGACCAACGAACAGGAGGATATCAGCAGTATTTT.

There are a few counts of this clonotype. This sequence joins TRBV7-7 and TRBJ2-5, with D unclear. V was trimmed by 5 bases and J by 0 bases, leaving 7 bases between them. CDR1 SSHAT and CDR2 FNYEAQ come from the germline V gene (reference sequence). The CDR3 runs 13 residues. In DNA form, the CDR3 reads TGTGCCAGCAGCGTCAGATACCAAGAGACCCAGTACTTC. This encodes CASSVRYQETQYF.

This clonotype has a handful of counts. The chain combines TRBV6-1 with TRBJ2-5; D not resolved. Germline loops: CDR1 MNHNS, CDR2 SASEGT. V lost 8 bases and J 0 bases, leaving 10 bases between the germline ends. This CDR3 region has 13 residues. DNA of the CDR3: TGTGCCAGCGCTCAGGTAGACCAAGAGACCCAGTACTTC. Translating gives CASAQVDQETQYF.

The rearrangement links TRBV27 to TRBJ2-7, with 7 bases identical to TRBD2. This CDR3 is 16 amino acids long. Germline values: CDR1 MNHEY, CDR2 SMNVEV (reference sequence). V was pared by 7 bases and J by 2 bases, with 14 bases of the junction left unmatched. This chain's CDR3 is CASKPLGGDGTYEQYF. Here the CDR3 DNA reads TGTGCCAGCAAGCCCCTGGGAGGGGATGGGACCTACGAGCAGTACTTC.

The sample holds a few counts of this clonotype. This chain joins TRBV4-1 and TRBJ1-5; a possible D gene is TRBD1 (5 bases). This CDR3 is built from 15 residues. With 0 bases removed from V and 4 bases from J, the gap between germline ends came to 10 bases. The germline V gene has CDR1 MGHRA and CDR2 YSYEKL. CDR3 protein: CASSQEAGRNQPQHF. The CDR3 bases are TGCGCCAGCAGCCAAGAAGCAGGGCGGAATCAGCCCCAGCATTTT.

The rearrangement links TRBV12-3 or TRBV12-4 to TRBJ2-3, with D possibly matching TRBD2 (6 bases). The V gene lost 3 bases and the J gene lost 0 bases, with 10 bases spanning the gap. This CDR3 region has 15 residues. The CDR3 is CASSLLGTSTDTQYF. In DNA, the CDR3 is TGTGCCAGCAGTTTGCTTGGGACTAGCACAGATACGCAGTATTTT.

This clonotype has a count of ten or more. The chain links TRBV28 to TRBJ2-5; D might be TRBD2 (5 bases). V was clipped by 3 bases and J by 9 bases, with 14 bases between them. Germline V lookup: CDR1 MDHEN, CDR2 SYDVKM. There are 13 residues in the CDR3. This chain's CDR3 is CASSFFGGQSQYF. The CDR3 region has the DNA TGTGCCAGCAGTTTTTTCGGAGGCCAGTCCCAGTACTTC.

The chain joins TRBV7-8 to TRBJ2-1, with 10 positions matching TRBD2. Germline V gene data show CDR1 as SGHVS and CDR2 as FQNEAQ. The V and J ends lost 1 base and 4 bases, in that order; junction bases with no gene match: 4. The CDR3 is made up of 16 amino acids. This CDR3 reads CASSLGERGGYNEQFF. CDR3 nucleotides: TGTGCCAGCAGCTTAGGCGAGCGGGGGGGTTACAATGAGCAGTTCTTC.

The rearrangement links TRBV15 to TRBJ2-1, with a tentative D call TRBD2 (6 bases). This CDR3 region has 14 residues. V was cut by 0 bases and J by 9 bases, with 12 bases left in between. Germline values: CDR1 LNHNV, CDR2 YYDKDF (reference sequence). The CDR3 nucleotides are TGTGCCACCAGCAGAGATCGAGGCGGGGCTGAGCAGTTCTTC. Translated, it gives CATSRDRGGAEQFF.

This clonotype was recorded many times. The chain carries TRBV20-1 and TRBJ2-1; TRBD2 agrees at 8 bases. Germline V gives CDR1 DFQATT, CDR2 SNEGSKA (reference sequence). The CDR3 runs 18 residues. V shed 0 bases and J 1 base; nucleotides not matched to a gene: 11. The CDR3 loop reads CSARDLISGIPSYNEQFF. Here the CDR3 DNA reads TGCAGTGCTAGAGACCTCATTAGCGGGATTCCTTCCTACAATGAGCAGTTCTTC.

This clonotype was found many times. J is TRBJ2-3 and V is TRBV5-1; 10 bases are shared with TRBD2. CDR1 SGHRS and CDR2 YFSETQ come from the germline V gene. The CDR3 is 17 residues long. V trimming: 0 bases; J trimming: 1 base; junction bases outside the gene matches: 5. The CDR3 DNA reads TGCGCCAGCAGCTTGGCCGGCCTAGCGGGAGGCACAGATACGCAGTATTTT. This gives the protein CASSLAGLAGGTDTQYF.

V and J are TRBV12-5 and TRBJ2-7, with no clear D. CDR3 length: 11 amino acids. Germline CDR1 is LGHNT and CDR2 is FRNRAP. Deletions cut 1 base from V and 6 bases from J, with 4 bases between. The CDR3 nucleotides read TGTGCTAGTGGTTTGGGCGGCGAGCAGTACTTC. Protein: CASGLGGEQYF.

There are many counts of this clonotype. CDR3 region: CASSFGQPAFF. CDR3 coding DNA: TGTGCCAGCAGTTTTGGACAACCGGCTTTCTTT. The V call is TRBV12-3 or TRBV12-4, the J call TRBJ1-1, with a tentative D call TRBD1 (5 bases). The CDR3 covers 11 residues. Trimming stripped 3 bases from V and 11 bases from J, with 10 bases between.

This clonotype turned up a few times. The V gene is TRBV7-6, the J gene TRBJ2-7, with TRBD2 as a possible D gene (6 bases). Germline lookup yields CDR1 SGHVS and CDR2 FNYEAQ. Trimming removed 6 bases from V and 1 base from J, with 16 bases in between. The CDR3 loop spans 15 amino acids. The CDR3 region has the DNA TGTGCCAGCAGTGCCGACGGGGGTTCATCCTACGAGCAGTACTTC. This codes for CASSADGGSSYEQYF. Variable domain in full (rest from reference TRBV7-6 and TRBJ2-7): GAGVSQSPRYKVTKRGQDVALRCDPISGHVSLYWYRQALGQGPEFLTYFNYEAQQDKSGLPNDRFSAERPEGSISTLTIQRTEQRDSAMYRCASSADGGSSYEQYFGPGTRLTVT.

This clonotype has ten or more counts. This sequence joins TRBV29-1 and TRBJ1-1, with 7 bases that match TRBD1. There are 14 residues in the CDR3. The V and J ends lost 4 bases and 0 bases, in that order; junction bases with no gene match: 5. CDR1 SQVTM and CDR2 ANQGSEA come from the germline V gene. The CDR3 spells CSVAGGILNTEAFF. CDR3 nucleotides: TGCAGCGTTGCAGGGGGGATCTTGAACACTGAAGCTTTCTTT.

The V call is TRBV27, the J call TRBJ2-3; 9 bases are shared with TRBD2. Germline V gives CDR1 MNHEY, CDR2 SMNVEV (reference sequence). This CDR3 region has 20 residues. After removal of 3 bases from V and 4 bases from J, the junction contained 20 bases not matched to a gene. The CDR3 protein is CASSLRGRAGGLIYADTQYF. The CDR3 DNA reads TGTGCCAGCAGTTTGCGGGGCAGGGCGGGAGGGCTGATTTATGCAGATACGCAGTATTTT.